These 5 T cell receptor beta chains were all obtained from the same sample, sequenced in a study of CD8+ T cells in alopecia areata. Extraction of RNA preceded its reverse transcription into cDNA, which served as the sequencing template. The repertoire was sequenced with immunoSEQ multiplex PCR; TCRdb's copy has only in-frame clones and lacks some. Of approximately 220,000 clones listed, 35% to 40% were seen once; the top ten hold 0.48%. The treatment denotes: oral pan-JAK inhibitor, 5-10 mg twice daily. The sample in question was CD4+ T cells sorted from blood, obtained between weeks 30 and 35, from a patient treated with tofacitinib. These receptors were collected from a human donor with alopecia areata.

The chain has TRBV5-1 and TRBJ2-2; possible D gene TRBD2, 6 bases. The length of the CDR3 is 14 residues. Germline CDR1 SGHRS, CDR2 YFSETQ. Deletions cut 0 bases from V and 6 bases from J, with 9 bases between. The CDR3 reads CASSLARDAGELFF. The CDR3 coding sequence is TGCGCCAGCAGCTTGGCGCGGGATGCCGGGGAGCTGTTTTTT. The complete variable domain, with remaining parts taken from reference TRBV5-1 and TRBJ2-2, reads KAGVTQTPRYLIKTRGQQVTLSCSPISGHRSVSWYQQTPGQGLQFLFEYFSETQRNKGNFPGRFSGRQFSNSRSEMNVSTLELGDSALYLCASSLARDAGELFFGEGSRLTVL.

The chain employs TRBV5-4 and TRBJ2-3; 11 positions agree with TRBD1. The trim removed 4 bases at V and 2 bases at J, leaving 3 bases unmatched. Germline assignment: CDR1 SGHNT and CDR2 YYREEE (reference sequence). The CDR3 runs 15 residues. This CDR3 is CASSKDRGPTDTQYF. The CDR3 nucleotides are TGTGCCAGCAGCAAGGACAGGGGGCCCACAGATACGCAGTATTTT.

There are a few counts of this clone. The J gene is TRBJ2-6, the V gene TRBV4-1, with 9 bases fitting TRBD1. Per the germline V gene, CDR1 is MGHRA and CDR2 is YSYEKL. The CDR3 is 17 amino acids. The V segment lost 4 bases and the J segment 2 bases; nucleotides outside the gene matches: 6. DNA for the CDR3: TGCGCCAGCAGCCCCGGGACAGGGTTCACTGGGGCCAACGTCCTGACTTTC. This translates into CASSPGTGFTGANVLTF.

The sample holds a few counts of this clone. The gene calls are TRBV29-1 and TRBJ1-1; D may be TRBD1 (6 bases). The CDR3 spans 13 residues. Germline V gene sequence: CDR1 SQVTM, CDR2 ANQGSEA. Trimming took off 0 bases at V and 1 base at J, with 6 bases between the two ends. The CDR3 reads CSVEEQGNTEAFF. The CDR3 nucleotides are TGCAGCGTTGAAGAACAGGGGAACACTGAAGCTTTCTTT.

The J gene is TRBJ2-3, the V gene TRBV5-4; 10 nucleotides match TRBD2. Losses at the gene ends were 2 bases for V and 2 bases for J; bases not matched to a gene: 5. Germline assignment: CDR1 SGHNT and CDR2 YYREEE (reference sequence). The CDR3 runs 16 residues. CDR3 sequence reads: CASSLKRGGVTDTQYF. In nucleotides, the CDR3 is TGTGCCAGCAGCTTAAAGCGGGGGGGAGTCACAGATACGCAGTATTTT.